At least ten counts were recorded for the clone carrying this TCR beta chain. Its antigen is currently unknown. Library preparation (for TCRbeta) was performed with unique molecular identifiers. TCRdb redid the calling of the PCR reads with MiXCR, one entry per CDR3 protein. The table includes about 440,000 distinct CDR3 sequences, roughly 43% detected once. This entry is derived from a study of T-cell reconstitution after alpha-beta-depleted transplantation in children. Study results and limitations: Reportedly, alpha-beta T cells present about two months post-transplant originated from several hundred expanded clones of graft origin. Recipient T cells and thymic progenitors that survived were the source of the high TCRbeta diversity seen at day 60 in some patients.

The CDR3 is 16 residues long. V was cut by 6 bases and J by 4 bases, with 19 bases left in between. CDR1 is SGHTA and CDR2 is FQGNSA in the germline V gene. The material sequenced was PBMCs, taken before TCRalphabeta/CD19-depleted stem cell transplant. This receptor was taken from a girl aged 2-10 years with aplastic anemia, due to receive a stem cell transplant. This sequence joins TRBV7-2 and TRBJ2-1, with D possibly matching TRBD2 (6 bases). This CDR3 is CASSLTSRLGYNEQFF. CDR3 DNA: TGTGCCAGCAGTCTGACCTCGAGACTAGGGTACAATGAGCAGTTCTTC.